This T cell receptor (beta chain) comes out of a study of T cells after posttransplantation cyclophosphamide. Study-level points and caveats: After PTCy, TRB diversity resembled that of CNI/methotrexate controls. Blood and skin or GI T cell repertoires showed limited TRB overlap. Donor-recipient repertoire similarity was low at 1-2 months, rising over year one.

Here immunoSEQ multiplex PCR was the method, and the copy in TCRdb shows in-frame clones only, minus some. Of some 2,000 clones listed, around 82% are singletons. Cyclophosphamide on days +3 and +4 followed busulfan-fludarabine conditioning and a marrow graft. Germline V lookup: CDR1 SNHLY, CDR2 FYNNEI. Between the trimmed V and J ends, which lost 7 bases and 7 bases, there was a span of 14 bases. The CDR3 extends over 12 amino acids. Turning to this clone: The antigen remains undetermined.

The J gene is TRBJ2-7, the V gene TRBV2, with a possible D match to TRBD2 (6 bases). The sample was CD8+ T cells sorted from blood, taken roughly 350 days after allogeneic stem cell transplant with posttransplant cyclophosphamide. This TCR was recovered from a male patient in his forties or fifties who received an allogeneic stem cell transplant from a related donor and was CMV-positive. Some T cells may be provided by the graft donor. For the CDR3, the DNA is TGTGCCAGCATTAGGGGAGGAGGAGAGCAGTACTTC. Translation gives CASIRGGGEQYF.